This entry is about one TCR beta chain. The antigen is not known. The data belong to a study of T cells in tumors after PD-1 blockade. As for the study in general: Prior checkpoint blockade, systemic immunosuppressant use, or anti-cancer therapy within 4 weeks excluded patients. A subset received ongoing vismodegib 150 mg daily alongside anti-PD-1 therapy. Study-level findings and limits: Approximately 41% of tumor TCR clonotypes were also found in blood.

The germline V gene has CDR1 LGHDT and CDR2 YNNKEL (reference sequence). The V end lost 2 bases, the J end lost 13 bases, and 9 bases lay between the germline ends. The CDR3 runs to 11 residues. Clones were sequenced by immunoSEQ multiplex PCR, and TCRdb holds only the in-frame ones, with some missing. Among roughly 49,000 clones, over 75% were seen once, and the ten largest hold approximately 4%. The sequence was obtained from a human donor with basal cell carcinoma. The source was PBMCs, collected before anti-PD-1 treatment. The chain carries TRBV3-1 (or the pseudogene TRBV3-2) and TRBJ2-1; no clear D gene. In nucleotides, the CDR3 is TGTGCCAGCAGCCAACCGGGCCCCCAGTTCTTC. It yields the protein CASSQPGPQFF.